This T cell receptor beta chain was identified in a study of shared clonotypes between healthy human individuals. Data came from immunoSEQ multiplex PCR; TCRdb stores just in-frame clones and leaves some out. This sample has millions of clones, with about 95% found just once. Per germline, CDR1 MNHNS and CDR2 SASEGT. The CDR3 loop spans 11 amino acids. V lost 4 bases, J lost 15 bases, and 13 bases lay in between. The TCR was taken from a young man in good health. V is TRBV6-1 and J is TRBJ2-4; a weak D match, TRBD1 (6 bases). The sample taken for sequencing was naive CD4+ T cells sorted from blood. Subset here: CD45RA+ positively selected. The CDR3 bases are TGTGCCAGCAGTGGACAGGTCAGGGGGTACTTC. Amino acid sequence: CASSGQVRGYF.